Following are 5 T cell receptor beta chains from one sample sequenced in a study of patients and donors after allogeneic stem cell transplantation (dated by TCRdb to 2020 to 2021). Library preparation used RT-PCR. Sequencing was performed on a NextSeq 550. Using fastp at Q25 and MiXCR, TCRdb reprocessed the public reads and kept productive beta chains. For every CDR3 protein sequence, its rows merge into one entry that carries the most common genes and DNA. This sample has approximately 200,000 distinct CDR3 sequences in its table, and roughly 38% of those were observed once. The ten largest clonotypes hold around a tenth of the sample. Sequencing was done on a sample of blood, either unsorted or a sorted T cell fraction (not recorded which). These receptors were collected from a human donor who was either an allogeneic HSCT recipient or a stem cell or donor lymphocyte infusion donor (not recorded which). It is not recorded whose cells these are; they may come from a transplant donor.

The gene calls are TRBV20-1 and TRBJ1-4, with 7 positions matching TRBD1. Germline CDR1 is DFQATT and CDR2 is SNEGSKA (reference sequence). The V segment lost 2 bases and the J segment 7 bases; nucleotides outside the gene matches: 7. The CDR3 runs 14 residues. The CDR3 DNA is TGCAGTGCTAGATCCGTACAGGGGCGTGAAAAACTGTTTTTT. It yields the protein CSARSVQGREKLFF.

In its sample, this clonotype was seen a few times. The rearrangement links TRBV4-1 to TRBJ1-4; D is perhaps TRBD1 (5 bases). The CDR3 is 15 residues long. V was trimmed by 1 base and J by 8 bases, leaving 14 bases between them. Looked up from germline, CDR1 is MGHRA and CDR2 is YSYEKL. The CDR3 here is CASSQVGHTREKLFF. For the CDR3, the DNA is TGCGCCAGCAGCCAAGTCGGACACACAAGGGAAAAACTGTTTTTT.

This clonotype was recorded a few times. CDR3 in DNA: TGTGCCAGCAGTTTCGGAGGATATAGCAATCAGCCCCAGCATTTT. Its protein is CASSFGGYSNQPQHF. J is TRBJ1-5 and V is TRBV12-3 or TRBV12-4; D is undetermined. Trimming left V 3 bases short and J 0 bases short, with 9 bases between. This CDR3 has 15 residues.

This clonotype was seen a handful of times. The rearrangement joins TRBV10-3 to TRBJ2-3; the match to TRBD1 covers 8 bases. Germline V lookup: CDR1 ENHRY, CDR2 SYGVKD. CDR3 length: 15 residues. V dropped 8 bases and J dropped 5; count of bases not matched to a gene: 12. The CDR3 here is CAIHSGQGMGDTQYF. The CDR3 DNA reads TGTGCCATCCACTCCGGACAGGGTATGGGAGATACGCAGTATTTT.

The rearrangement joins TRBV7-9 to TRBJ2-7; D uncertain. Germline CDR1 SEHNR, CDR2 FQNEAQ (reference sequence). V lost 5 bases to trimming and J lost 2 bases, with 7 bases between them. This CDR3 spans 12 amino acids. For the CDR3, the DNA is TGTGCCAGCAGCGCCTCGGCCTACGAGCAGTACTTC. Its translation is CASSASAYEQYF. Filled out from reference TRBV7-9 and TRBJ2-7, the complete variable domain reads DTGVSQNPRHKITKRGQNVTFRCDPISEHNRLYWYRQTLGQGPEFLTYFQNEAQLEKSRLLSDRFSAERPKGSFSTLEIQRTEQGDSAMYLCASSASAYEQYFGPGTRLTVT.